This TCR beta chain was identified in a study of blood T cell repertoires in COVID-19. This CDR3 is 15 amino acids long. Per germline, CDR1 SGHTA and CDR2 FQGNSA. V was trimmed by 1 base and J by 0 bases, leaving 7 bases between them. TCRdb's copy holds only in-frame clones and misses some; the assay was immunoSEQ multiplex PCR. The sample contains 65,000 to 70,000 clones, roughly three quarters of which appear only once. As concerns this clone: Distinct nucleotide sequences in the sample also encode this CDR3.

This rearrangement joins TRBV7-2 to TRBJ1-3; perhaps TRBD1 as D (5 bases). The clonotype was recovered from a man in his sixties with acute or convalescent COVID-19. Sequencing input: peripheral blood. CDR3: CASSLGGGSGNTIYF. CDR3 sequence (DNA): TGTGCCAGCAGCTTAGGGGGGGGCTCTGGAAACACCATATATTTT.